The T cell receptor beta chain described here comes from a study of blood T cell repertoires in COVID-19. As for the study in general: Donors in the United States, Italy and Spain gave samples during acute or convalescent COVID-19.

Here immunoSEQ multiplex PCR was the method, and the copy in TCRdb shows in-frame clones only, minus some. The profile shows 270,000 or so clones, approximately 86% of them singletons. Individuals drawn from around 24 US areas were roughly 18 to 100 years old. Participants reported their clinical history, and cohort assignment relied on those reports. In germline, CDR1 is LGHNA, CDR2 YSLEER. The CDR3 covers 18 residues. V was clipped by 0 bases and J by 7 bases; unmatched bases: 12. The specimen was PBMCs or T cells enriched from blood (not recorded which). This receptor was identified in a young woman who had recovered from COVID-19. The gene calls are TRBV4-3 and TRBJ2-1; TRBD2 matches at 10 bases. The CDR3 protein is CASSQDRASGGRGNEQFF. The CDR3, as DNA: TGCGCCAGCAGCCAAGATAGGGCTAGCGGGGGCCGGGGGAATGAGCAGTTCTTC.